The rows below give T cell receptor beta chains drawn from one sample of a study of cytomegalovirus exposure and HLA in healthy donors. The table came from immunoSEQ multiplex PCR; TCRdb's copy has only in-frame clones and leaves some out. The table records fewer than 200,000 clones, roughly four fifths of them present only once. The sample taken for sequencing was PBMCs. The receptor source for this set is a young woman in good health and CMV-seropositive. Both conserved end residues are part of each CDR3. D genes are given only for firm matches. Not every row has a clone size; where given, it reads once, few, many or a size class.

D,size,J,V,CDR3,DNA
.,.,TRBJ1-1,TRBV19,CASSSTGLNTEAFF,TGTGCCAGTAGTTCCACAGGGTTGAACACTGAAGCTTTCTTT
TRBD2,.,TRBJ2-1,TRBV4-1,CASSLPGLAGHSYNEQFF,TGCGCCAGCAGCCTCCCGGGACTAGCGGGGCACTCCTACAATGAGCAGTTCTTC
.,.,TRBJ2-7,TRBV20-1,CSASVGPEQYF,TGCAGTGCTAGTGTGGGGCCCGAGCAGTACTTC
.,.,TRBJ1-3,TRBV6-1,CASPTGFGNTIYF,TGTGCCAGCCCTACAGGTTTTGGAAACACCATATATTTT
TRBD1,.,TRBJ1-3,TRBV28,CASSGQVAGNTIYF,TGTGCCAGCAGCGGACAGGTCGCTGGAAACACCATATATTTT
.,.,TRBJ1-4,TRBV7-3,CASSSRNGTNEKLFF,TGTGCCAGCAGCTCCAGGAATGGGACTAATGAAAAACTGTTTTTT
.,few,TRBJ2-7,TRBV19,CASSRGRSEQYF,TGTGCCAGTAGTAGGGGCAGGAGCGAGCAGTACTTC
.,.,TRBJ2-1,TRBV5-6,CASSPQGPYNEQFF,TGTGCCAGCAGCCCACAGGGTCCCTACAATGAGCAGTTCTTC
TRBD2,once,TRBJ2-7,TRBV5-1,CASSSPLAGVYEQYF,TGCGCCAGCAGCTCCCCGCTAGCGGGGGTATACGAGCAGTACTTC
.,.,TRBJ2-1,TRBV5-6,CASSLPSWGRLVNEQFF,TGTGCCAGCAGCCTTCCCTCATGGGGGCGTCTAGTAAATGAGCAGTTCTTC
TRBD1,few,TRBJ1-2,TRBV4-1,CASSQPGQGNYGYTF,TGCGCCAGCAGCCAGCCGGGACAGGGAAACTATGGCTACACCTTC
.,few,TRBJ1-5,TRBV11-1,CASSKAGNNQPQHF,TGTGCCAGCAGCAAAGCAGGGAACAATCAGCCCCAGCATTTT
TRBD2,few,TRBJ2-5,TRBV10-3,CAISQSGGLQETQYF,TGTGCCATCAGCCAAAGCGGGGGCCTTCAAGAGACCCAGTACTTC
TRBD1,.,TRBJ1-1,TRBV12-5,CASGMGQGEFKNTEAFF,TGTGCTAGTGGCATGGGACAGGGGGAGTTTAAGAACACTGAAGCTTTCTTT
.,.,TRBJ1-1,TRBV15,CATSRTAGGDTEAFF,TGTGCCACCAGCAGGACAGCGGGGGGAGACACTGAAGCTTTCTTT
.,.,TRBJ1-1,TRBV7-9,CASSPPGHQGTEAFF,TGTGCCAGCAGTCCTCCGGGACATCAGGGCACTGAAGCTTTCTTT
.,.,TRBJ1-3,TRBV4-2,CASSHTDPGNTIYF,TGTGCCAGCAGCCATACAGACCCTGGAAACACCATATATTTT
.,.,TRBJ2-6,TRBV7-3,CASSLKVLLGGSGANVLTF,TGTGCCAGCAGCTTAAAAGTTCTCCTAGGTGGAAGTGGGGCCAACGTCCTGACTTTC
.,.,TRBJ1-1,TRBV19,CASTTRGAEAFF,TGTGCCAGTACCACAAGGGGTGCTGAAGCTTTCTTT
TRBD1,.,TRBJ2-7,TRBV5-1,CASSRGQDPYEQYF,TGCGCCAGCAGCCGAGGACAGGACCCCTACGAGCAGTACTTC
.,.,TRBJ1-1,TRBV7-9,CASSLGAPTEAFF,TGTGCCAGCAGCTTAGGGGCCCCGACTGAAGCTTTCTTT
TRBD2,.,TRBJ2-1,TRBV2,CASINMGLGNEQFF,TGTGCCAGCATCAATATGGGACTAGGAAATGAGCAGTTCTTC
.,few,TRBJ1-2,TRBV2,CASSESGEIYGYTF,TGTGCCAGCAGTGAATCGGGGGAGATCTATGGCTACACCTTC
.,.,TRBJ1-4,TRBV6-6,CASSISRDEKLFF,TGTGCCAGCAGTATTTCCAGGGATGAAAAACTGTTTTTT
.,.,TRBJ2-2,TRBV6-1,CASSNRVSNTGELFF,TGTGCCAGCAGTAACAGGGTCTCGAACACCGGGGAGCTGTTTTTT
.,.,TRBJ1-2,TRBV19,CASSISENYGYTF,TGTGCCAGTAGTATAAGCGAAAACTATGGCTACACCTTC
TRBD1,.,TRBJ1-6,TRBV19,CASTRDSNSPLHF,TGTGCCAGCACCCGGGACAGCAATTCACCCCTCCACTTT
TRBD1,.,TRBJ2-7,TRBV6-6,CASSPGQQYEQYF,TGTGCCAGCAGTCCGGGACAGCAGTACGAGCAGTACTTC
TRBD1,once,TRBJ1-1,TRBV6-1,CASRRGQLNTEAFF,TGTGCCAGCAGAAGGGGACAGCTGAACACTGAAGCTTTCTTT
.,.,TRBJ1-4,TRBV7-9,CASSLPNEKLFF,TGTGCCAGCAGCCTACCCAATGAAAAACTGTTTTTT
.,.,TRBJ1-5,TRBV6-1,CASSEGRQPQHF,TGTGCCAGCAGTGAAGGCCGGCAGCCCCAGCATTTT
.,.,TRBJ2-7,TRBV29-1,CSVEDNGGADYEQYF,TGCAGCGTTGAAGATAACGGCGGGGCCGACTACGAGCAGTACTTC
TRBD1,.,TRBJ1-4,TRBV18,CASSPPATGGEKLFF,TGTGCCAGCTCACCACCGGCGACAGGGGGCGAAAAACTGTTTTTT
.,.,TRBJ1-2,TRBV19,CASSSQGSGYTF,TGTGCCAGTAGTTCACAGGGATCCGGCTACACCTTC
.,.,TRBJ1-2,TRBV5-1,CASSLDFDSGGYTF,TGCGCCAGCAGCTTGGACTTCGACTCGGGTGGCTACACCTTC
.,.,TRBJ2-7,TRBV6-1,CASSERAAGSEQYF,TGTGCCAGCAGTGAAAGGGCGGCCGGGAGCGAGCAGTACTTC
.,.,TRBJ1-2,TRBV4-2,CASSQPRDTYGYTF,TGTGCCAGCAGCCAACCCCGGGACACCTATGGCTACACCTTC
.,.,TRBJ1-1,TRBV25-1,CASSEWGSEAFF,TGTGCCAGCAGTGAATGGGGCTCAGAAGCTTTCTTT
.,few,TRBJ1-6,TRBV6-1,CASSQGNSPLHF,TGTGCCAGCAGTCAGGGGAATTCACCCCTCCACTTT
TRBD1,.,TRBJ1-6,TRBV5-1,CASSPRTGSDSPLHF,TGCGCCAGCAGCCCCCGGACAGGGTCGGATTCACCCCTCCACTTT
.,.,TRBJ2-1,TRBV23-1,CASSQPRGQPQGYNEQFF,TGCGCCAGCAGTCAACCCCGTGGACAGCCACAGGGCTACAATGAGCAGTTCTTC